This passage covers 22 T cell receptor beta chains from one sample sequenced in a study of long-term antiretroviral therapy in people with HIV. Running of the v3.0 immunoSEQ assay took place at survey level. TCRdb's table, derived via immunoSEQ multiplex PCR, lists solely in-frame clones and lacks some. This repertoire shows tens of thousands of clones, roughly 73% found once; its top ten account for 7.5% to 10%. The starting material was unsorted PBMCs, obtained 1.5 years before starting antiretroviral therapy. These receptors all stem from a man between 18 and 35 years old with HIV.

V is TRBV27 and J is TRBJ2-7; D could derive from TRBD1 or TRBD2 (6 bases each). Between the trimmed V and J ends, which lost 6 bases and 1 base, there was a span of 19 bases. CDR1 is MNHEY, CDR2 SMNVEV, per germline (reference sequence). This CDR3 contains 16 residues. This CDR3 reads CASSLKGGTHSYEQYF. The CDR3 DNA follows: TGTGCCAGCAGCTTGAAAGGGGGGACTCATTCCTACGAGCAGTACTTC.

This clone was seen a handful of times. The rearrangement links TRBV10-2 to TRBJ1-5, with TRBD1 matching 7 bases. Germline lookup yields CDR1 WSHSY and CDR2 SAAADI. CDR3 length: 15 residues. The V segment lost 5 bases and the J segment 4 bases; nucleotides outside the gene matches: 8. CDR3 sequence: CASSPDRARNQPQHF. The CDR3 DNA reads TGCGCCAGCAGTCCCGACAGGGCCCGGAATCAGCCCCAGCATTTT.

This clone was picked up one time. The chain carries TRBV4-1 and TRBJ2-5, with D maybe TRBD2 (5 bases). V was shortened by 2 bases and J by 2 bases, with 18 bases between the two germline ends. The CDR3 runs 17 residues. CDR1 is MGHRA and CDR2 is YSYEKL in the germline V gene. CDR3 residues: CASSQSAGVGSQETQYF. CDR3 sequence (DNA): TGCGCCAGCAGCCAATCCGCCGGGGTGGGGTCTCAAGAGACCCAGTACTTC.

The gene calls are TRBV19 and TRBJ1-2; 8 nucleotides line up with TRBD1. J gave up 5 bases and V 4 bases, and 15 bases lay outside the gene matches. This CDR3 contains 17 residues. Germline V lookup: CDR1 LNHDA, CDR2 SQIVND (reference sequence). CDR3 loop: CASSKGRRDRGEYGYTF. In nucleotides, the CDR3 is TGTGCCAGTAGTAAAGGGCGGAGAGACAGGGGAGAGTATGGCTACACCTTC.

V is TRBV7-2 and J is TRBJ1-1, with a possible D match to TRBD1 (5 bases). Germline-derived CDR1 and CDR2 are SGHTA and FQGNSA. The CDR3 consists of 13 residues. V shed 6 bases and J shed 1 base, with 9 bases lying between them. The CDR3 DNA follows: TGTGCCAGCAGATACGGGGGGAACACTGAAGCTTTCTTT. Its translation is CASRYGGNTEAFF.

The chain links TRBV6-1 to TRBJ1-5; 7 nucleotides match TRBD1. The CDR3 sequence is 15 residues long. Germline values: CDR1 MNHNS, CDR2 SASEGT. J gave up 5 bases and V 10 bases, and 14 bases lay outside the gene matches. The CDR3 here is CATNDRVILDQPQHF. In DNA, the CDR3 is TGTGCCACCAACGACAGGGTCATTCTCGATCAGCCCCAGCATTTT.

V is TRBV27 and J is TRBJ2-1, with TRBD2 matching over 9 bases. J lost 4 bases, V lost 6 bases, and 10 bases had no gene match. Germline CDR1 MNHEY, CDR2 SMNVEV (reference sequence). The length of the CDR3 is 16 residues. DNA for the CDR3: TGTGCCAGCAGCCCGGGCCTAGCGGGGATTTACAATGAGCAGTTCTTC. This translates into CASSPGLAGIYNEQFF.

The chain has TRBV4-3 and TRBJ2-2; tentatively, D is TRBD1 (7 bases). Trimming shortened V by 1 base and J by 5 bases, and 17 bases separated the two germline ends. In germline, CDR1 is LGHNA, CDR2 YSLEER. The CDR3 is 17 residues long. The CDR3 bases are TGCGCCAGCAGCCAAGTAGGGAGGACAGGAGGAACCGGGGAGCTGTTTTTT. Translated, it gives CASSQVGRTGGTGELFF.

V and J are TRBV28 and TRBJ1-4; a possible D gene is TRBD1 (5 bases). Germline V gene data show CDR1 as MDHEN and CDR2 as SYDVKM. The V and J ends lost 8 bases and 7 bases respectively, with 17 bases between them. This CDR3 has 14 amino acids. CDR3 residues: CASRWSLGGEKLFF. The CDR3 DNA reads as TGTGCCAGCCGATGGTCCCTGGGGGGTGAAAAACTGTTTTTT.

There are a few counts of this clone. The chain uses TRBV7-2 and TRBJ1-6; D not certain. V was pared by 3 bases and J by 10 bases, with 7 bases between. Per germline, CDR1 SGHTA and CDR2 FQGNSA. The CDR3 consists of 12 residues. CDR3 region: CASSFPRSPLHF. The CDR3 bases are TGTGCCAGCAGCTTCCCCCGCTCACCCCTCCACTTT.

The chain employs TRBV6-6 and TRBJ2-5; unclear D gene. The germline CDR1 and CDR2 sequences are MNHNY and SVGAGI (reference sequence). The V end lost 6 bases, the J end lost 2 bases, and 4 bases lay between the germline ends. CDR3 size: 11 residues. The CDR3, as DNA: TGTGCCAGCAGACAACAAGAGACCCAGTACTTC. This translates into CASRQQETQYF.

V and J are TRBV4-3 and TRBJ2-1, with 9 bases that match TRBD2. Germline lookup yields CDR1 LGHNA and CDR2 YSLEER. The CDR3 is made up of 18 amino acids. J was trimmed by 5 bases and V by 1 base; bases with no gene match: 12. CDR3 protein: CASSQGTSGRIGNNEQFF. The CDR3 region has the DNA TGCGCCAGCAGCCAAGGCACCAGCGGGAGGATCGGGAACAATGAGCAGTTCTTC.

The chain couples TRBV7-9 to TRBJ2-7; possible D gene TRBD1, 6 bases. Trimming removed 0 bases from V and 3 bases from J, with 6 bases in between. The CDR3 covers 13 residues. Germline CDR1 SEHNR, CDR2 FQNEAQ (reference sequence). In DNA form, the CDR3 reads TGTGCCAGCAGCTTAGCACAGGGCTACGAGCAGTACTTC. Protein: CASSLAQGYEQYF.

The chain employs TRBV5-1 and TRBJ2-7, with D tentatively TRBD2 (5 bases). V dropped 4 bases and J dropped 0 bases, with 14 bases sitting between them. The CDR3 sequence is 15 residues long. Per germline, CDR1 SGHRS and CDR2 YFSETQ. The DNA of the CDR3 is TGCGCCAGCAGCCAAGCCGCCGGGGACTCCTACGAGCAGTACTTC. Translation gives CASSQAAGDSYEQYF. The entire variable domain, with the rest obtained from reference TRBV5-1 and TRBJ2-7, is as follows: KAGVTQTPRYLIKTRGQQVTLSCSPISGHRSVSWYQQTPGQGLQFLFEYFSETQRNKGNFPGRFSGRQFSNSRSEMNVSTLELGDSALYLCASSQAAGDSYEQYFGPGTRLTVT.

The CDR3 DNA follows: TGTGCCAGCAGCCTACCGACAGGGGAAGTAAATGGCTACACCTTC. As protein: CASSLPTGEVNGYTF. The rearrangement uses TRBV7-9 and TRBJ1-2; 8 positions agree with TRBD1. V was clipped by 5 bases and J by 6 bases; unmatched bases: 11. There are 15 residues in the CDR3. In germline, CDR1 is SEHNR, CDR2 FQNEAQ (reference sequence).

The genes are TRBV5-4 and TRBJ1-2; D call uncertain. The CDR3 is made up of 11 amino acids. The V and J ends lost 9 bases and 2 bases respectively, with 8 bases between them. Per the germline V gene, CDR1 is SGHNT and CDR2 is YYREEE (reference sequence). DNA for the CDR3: TGTGCCACCAGAGCCAACTATGGCTACACCTTC. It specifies CATRANYGYTF.

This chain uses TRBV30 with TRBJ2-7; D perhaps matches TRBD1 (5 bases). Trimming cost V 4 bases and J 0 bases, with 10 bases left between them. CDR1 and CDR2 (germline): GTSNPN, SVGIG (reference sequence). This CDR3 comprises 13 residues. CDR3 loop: CAWTGRDSYEQYF. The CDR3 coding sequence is TGTGCCTGGACCGGCAGGGACTCCTACGAGCAGTACTTC.

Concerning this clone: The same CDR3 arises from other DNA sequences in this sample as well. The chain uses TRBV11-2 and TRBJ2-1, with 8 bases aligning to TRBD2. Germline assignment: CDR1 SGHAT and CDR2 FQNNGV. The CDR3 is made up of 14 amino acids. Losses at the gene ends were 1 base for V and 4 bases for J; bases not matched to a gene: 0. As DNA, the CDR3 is TGTGCCAGCAGCTTAGCGGGGGGGTACAATGAGCAGTTCTTC. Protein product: CASSLAGGYNEQFF.

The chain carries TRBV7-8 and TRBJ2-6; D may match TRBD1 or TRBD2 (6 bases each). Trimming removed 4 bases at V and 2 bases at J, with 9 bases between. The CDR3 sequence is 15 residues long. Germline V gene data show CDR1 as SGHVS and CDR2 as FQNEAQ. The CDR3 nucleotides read TGTGCCAGCAGCTCCGGGGGCACTGGGGCCAACGTCCTGACTTTC. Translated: CASSSGGTGANVLTF.

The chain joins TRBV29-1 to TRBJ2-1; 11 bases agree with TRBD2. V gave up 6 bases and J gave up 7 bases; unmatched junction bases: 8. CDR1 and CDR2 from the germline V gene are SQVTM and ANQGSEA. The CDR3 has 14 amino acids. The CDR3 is CSVSLAGGNNEQFF. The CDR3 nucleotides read TGCAGCGTATCTCTAGCGGGAGGAAATAATGAGCAGTTCTTC.

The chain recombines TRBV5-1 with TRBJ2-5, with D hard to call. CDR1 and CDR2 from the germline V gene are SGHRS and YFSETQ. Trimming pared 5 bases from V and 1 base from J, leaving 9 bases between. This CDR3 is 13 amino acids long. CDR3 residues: CASRSSPQETQYF. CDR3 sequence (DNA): TGCGCCAGCAGGTCCAGTCCCCAAGAGACCCAGTACTTC.

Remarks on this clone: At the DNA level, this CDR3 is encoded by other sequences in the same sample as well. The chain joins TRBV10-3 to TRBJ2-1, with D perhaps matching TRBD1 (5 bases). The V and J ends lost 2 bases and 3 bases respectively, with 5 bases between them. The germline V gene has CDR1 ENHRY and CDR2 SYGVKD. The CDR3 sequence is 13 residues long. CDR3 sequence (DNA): TGTGCCATCAGTGAGGACAGCTACAATGAGCAGTTCTTC. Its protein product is CAISEDSYNEQFF.